This TCR beta chain emerged from a study of cytomegalovirus exposure and HLA in healthy donors. Background on the study: A data release that came early held 80 million to 95 million unique TCRs from HLA-typed donors. Findings and limits, study-wide: There were a few CMV-associated chains whose specificity for CMV antigens was confirmed in vitro. In a later analysis, at a false discovery rate of 0.05, about 17,000 TCR beta sequences matched HLA alleles.

The donors comprised healthy bone marrow donors. This CDR3 has 14 residues. Trimming took 0 bases from V and 4 from J, leaving 10 bases between them. CDR1 is SGHRS, CDR2 YFSETQ, per germline. A remark on this clone: Its antigen is undetermined.

The PCR employed 60 Vbeta primers together with 13 Jbeta primers. Assay: immunoSEQ multiplex PCR; the TCRdb copy retains only in-frame clones and omits some. The sample yields about 130,000 clones, approximately 68% seen once. The chain links TRBV5-1 to TRBJ1-2, with no clear D. The source is a man aged 25-45 years in good health and CMV-seropositive. The sample comprised PBMCs. CDR3 coding DNA: TGCGCCAGCAGCTTGGTTCCAGGTCCCTATGGCTACACCTTC. It yields the protein CASSLVPGPYGYTF.